One T cell receptor beta chain is described in this entry. The sample belongs to a study of blood T cell repertoires in COVID-19. In the original workflow: For nucleated cells, counts were estimated from reference gene primer amplification. The table came from immunoSEQ multiplex PCR; TCRdb's copy has only in-frame clones and leaves some out. V and J calls and clone size are as listed in that table; D and trimming were resolved from the DNA. The profile shows over 45,000 clones, approximately 88% of them singletons. V shed 6 bases and J 4 bases; nucleotides not matched to a gene: 5. The CDR3 has 13 residues. The germline gives CDR1 MNHNY, CDR2 SVGAGI (reference sequence).

This TCR was recovered from a man between 65 and 85 years old with acute or convalescent COVID-19. This chain joins TRBV6-6 and TRBJ1-1; 7 bases map to TRBD1. Sequences were obtained from peripheral blood. DNA for the CDR3: TGTGCCAGCAGCACAGGGGTAATCACTGAAGCTTTCTTT. Amino acid sequence: CASSTGVITEAFF.